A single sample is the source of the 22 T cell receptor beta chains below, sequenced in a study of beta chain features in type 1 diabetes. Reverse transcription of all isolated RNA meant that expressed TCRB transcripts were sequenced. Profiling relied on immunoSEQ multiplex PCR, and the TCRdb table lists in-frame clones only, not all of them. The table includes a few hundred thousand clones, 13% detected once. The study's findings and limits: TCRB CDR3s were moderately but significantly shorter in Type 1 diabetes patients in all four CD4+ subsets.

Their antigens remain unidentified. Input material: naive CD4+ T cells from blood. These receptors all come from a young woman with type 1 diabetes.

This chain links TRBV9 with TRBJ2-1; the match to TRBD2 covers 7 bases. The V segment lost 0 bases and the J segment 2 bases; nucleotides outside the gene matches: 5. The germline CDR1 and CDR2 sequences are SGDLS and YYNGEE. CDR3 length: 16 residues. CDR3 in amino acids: CASSVVGGSTYNEQFF. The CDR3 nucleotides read TGTGCCAGCAGCGTAGTTGGCGGGAGTACCTACAATGAGCAGTTCTTC.

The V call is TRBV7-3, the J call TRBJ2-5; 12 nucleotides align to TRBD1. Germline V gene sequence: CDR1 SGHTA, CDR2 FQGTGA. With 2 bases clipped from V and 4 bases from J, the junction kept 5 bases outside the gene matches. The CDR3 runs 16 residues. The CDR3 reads CASSLGTGGGGETQYF. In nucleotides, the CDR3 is TGTGCCAGCAGCTTAGGGACAGGGGGCGGAGGAGAGACCCAGTACTTC.

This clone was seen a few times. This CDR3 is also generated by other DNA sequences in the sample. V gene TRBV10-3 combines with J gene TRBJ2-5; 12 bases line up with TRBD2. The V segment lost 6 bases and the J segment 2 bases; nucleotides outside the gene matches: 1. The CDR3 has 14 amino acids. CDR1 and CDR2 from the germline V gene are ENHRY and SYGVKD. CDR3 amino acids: CAISGLAGQETQYF. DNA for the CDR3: TGTGCCATCAGCGGACTAGCGGGGCAAGAGACCCAGTACTTC.

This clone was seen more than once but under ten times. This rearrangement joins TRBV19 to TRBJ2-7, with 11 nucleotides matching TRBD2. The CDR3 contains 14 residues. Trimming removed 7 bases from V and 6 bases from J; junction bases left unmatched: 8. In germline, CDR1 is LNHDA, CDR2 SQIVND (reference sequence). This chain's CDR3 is CASNIGGTSGEQYF. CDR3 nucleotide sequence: TGTGCCAGTAACATAGGAGGGACTAGCGGCGAGCAGTACTTC.

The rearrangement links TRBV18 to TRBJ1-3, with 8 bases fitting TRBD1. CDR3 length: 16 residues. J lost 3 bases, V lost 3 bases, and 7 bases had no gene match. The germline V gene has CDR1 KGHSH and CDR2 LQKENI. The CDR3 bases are TGTGCCAGCTCACCGCGCAGGGGGCAGGATGGAAACACCATATATTTT. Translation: CASSPRRGQDGNTIYF.

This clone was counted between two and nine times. CDR3 DNA sequence: TGTGCCAGCAGCCCCCTTGGACTAGCGGGAGCCAATGAGCAGTTCTTC. It yields the protein CASSPLGLAGANEQFF. The chain has TRBV9 and TRBJ2-1; 13 positions match TRBD2. Germline trimming cut 4 bases from V and 6 bases from J; bases unmatched to any gene: 7. The CDR3 length is 16 residues. The germline V gene encodes CDR1 SGDLS and CDR2 YYNGEE.

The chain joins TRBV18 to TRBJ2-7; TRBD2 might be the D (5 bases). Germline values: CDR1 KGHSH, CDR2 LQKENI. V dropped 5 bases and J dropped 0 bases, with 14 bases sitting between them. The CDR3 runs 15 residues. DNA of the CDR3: TGTGCCAGCTCAGGTTCCTTGAGCGGCTCCTACGAGCAGTACGTC. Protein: CASSGSLSGSYEQYV.

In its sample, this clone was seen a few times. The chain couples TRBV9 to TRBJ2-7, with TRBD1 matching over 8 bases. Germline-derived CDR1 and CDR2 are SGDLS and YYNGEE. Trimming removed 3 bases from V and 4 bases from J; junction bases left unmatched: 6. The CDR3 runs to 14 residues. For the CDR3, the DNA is TGTGCCAGCAGCGGAGGACAGGGATGGTACGAGCAGTACTTC. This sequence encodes CASSGGQGWYEQYF.

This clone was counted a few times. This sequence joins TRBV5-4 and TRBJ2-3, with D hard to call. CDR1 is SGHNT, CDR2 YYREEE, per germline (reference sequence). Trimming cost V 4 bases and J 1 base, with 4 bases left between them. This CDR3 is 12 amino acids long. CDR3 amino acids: CASSRGTDTQYF. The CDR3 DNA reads TGTGCCAGCAGCCGAGGCACAGATACGCAGTATTTT.

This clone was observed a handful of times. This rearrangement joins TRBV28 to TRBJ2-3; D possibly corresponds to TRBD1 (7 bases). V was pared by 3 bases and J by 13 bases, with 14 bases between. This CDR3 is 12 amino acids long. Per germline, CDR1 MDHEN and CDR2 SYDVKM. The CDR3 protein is CASSFRGAIEYF. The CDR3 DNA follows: TGTGCCAGCAGTTTCAGGGGGGCCATAGAGTATTTT. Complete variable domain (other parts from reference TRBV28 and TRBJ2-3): DVKVTQSSRYLVKRTGEKVFLECVQDMDHENMFWYRQDPGLGLRLIYFSYDVKMKEKGDIPEGYSVSREKKERFSLILESASTNQTSMYLCASSFRGAIEYFGPGTRLTVL.

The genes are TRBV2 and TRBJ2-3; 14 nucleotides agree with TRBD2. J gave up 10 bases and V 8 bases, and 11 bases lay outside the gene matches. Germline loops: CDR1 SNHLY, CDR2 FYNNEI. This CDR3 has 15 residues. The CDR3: CASVRGTSGSSAQYF. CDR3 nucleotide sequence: TGTGCCAGCGTTCGTGGGACTAGCGGGAGTAGTGCGCAGTATTTT.

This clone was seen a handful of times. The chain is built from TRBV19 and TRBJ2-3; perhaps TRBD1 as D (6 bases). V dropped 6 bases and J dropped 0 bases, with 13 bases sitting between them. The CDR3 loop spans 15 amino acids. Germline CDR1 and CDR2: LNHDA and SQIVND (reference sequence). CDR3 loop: CASSDSGASTDTQYF. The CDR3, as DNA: TGTGCCAGTAGCGACTCAGGGGCAAGCACAGATACGCAGTATTTT. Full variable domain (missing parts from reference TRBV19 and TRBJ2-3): DGGITQSPKYLFRKEGQNVTLSCEQNLNHDAMYWYRQDPGQGLRLIYYSQIVNDFQKGDIAEGYSVSREKKESFPLTVTSAQKNPTAFYLCASSDSGASTDTQYFGPGTRLTVL.

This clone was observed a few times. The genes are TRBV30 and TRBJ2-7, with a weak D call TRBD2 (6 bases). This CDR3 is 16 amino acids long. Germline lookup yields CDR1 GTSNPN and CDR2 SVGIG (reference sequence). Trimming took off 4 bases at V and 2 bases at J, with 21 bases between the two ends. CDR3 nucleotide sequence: TGTGCCTGGACCACCCGGGTGGCCGGGAGTGCCTACGAGCAGTACTTC. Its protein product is CAWTTRVAGSAYEQYF.

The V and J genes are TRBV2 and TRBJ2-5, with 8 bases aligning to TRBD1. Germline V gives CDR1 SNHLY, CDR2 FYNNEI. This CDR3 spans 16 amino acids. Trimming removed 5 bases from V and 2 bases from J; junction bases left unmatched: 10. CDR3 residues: CASSQRQGISQETQYF. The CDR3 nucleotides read TGTGCCAGCAGTCAACGACAGGGGATAAGTCAAGAGACCCAGTACTTC.

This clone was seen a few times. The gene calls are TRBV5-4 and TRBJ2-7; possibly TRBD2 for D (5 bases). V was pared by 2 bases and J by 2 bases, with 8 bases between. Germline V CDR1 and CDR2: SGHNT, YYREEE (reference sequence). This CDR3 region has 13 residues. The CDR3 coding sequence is TGTGCCAGCAGCTTAGGAGGAACCTACGAGCAGTACTTC. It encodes CASSLGGTYEQYF. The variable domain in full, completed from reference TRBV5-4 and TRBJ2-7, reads ETGVTQSPTHLIKTRGQQVTLRCSSQSGHNTVSWYQQALGQGPQFIFQYYREEENGRGNFPPRFSGLQFPNYSSELNVNALELDDSALYLCASSLGGTYEQYFGPGTRLTVT.

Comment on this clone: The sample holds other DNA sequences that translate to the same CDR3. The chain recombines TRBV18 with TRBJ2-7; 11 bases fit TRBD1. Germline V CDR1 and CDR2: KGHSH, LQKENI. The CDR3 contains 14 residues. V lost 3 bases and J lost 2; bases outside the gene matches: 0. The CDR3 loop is CASSPGQGAYEQYF. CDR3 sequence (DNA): TGTGCCAGCTCACCGGGACAGGGGGCCTACGAGCAGTACTTC.

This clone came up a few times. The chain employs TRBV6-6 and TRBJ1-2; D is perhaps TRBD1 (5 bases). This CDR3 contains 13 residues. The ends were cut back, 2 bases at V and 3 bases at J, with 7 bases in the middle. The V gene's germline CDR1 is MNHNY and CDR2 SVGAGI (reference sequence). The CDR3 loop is CASSYLTDYGYTF. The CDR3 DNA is TGTGCCAGCAGTTACCTGACAGACTATGGCTACACCTTC.

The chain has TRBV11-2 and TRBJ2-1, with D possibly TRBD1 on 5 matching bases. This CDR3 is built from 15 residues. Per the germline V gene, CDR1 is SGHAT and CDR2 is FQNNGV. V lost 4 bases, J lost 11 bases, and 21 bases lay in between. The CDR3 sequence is CASSSLRVGTIQQFF. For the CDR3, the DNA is TGTGCCAGCAGCTCACTCAGGGTAGGAACAATTCAGCAGTTCTTC.

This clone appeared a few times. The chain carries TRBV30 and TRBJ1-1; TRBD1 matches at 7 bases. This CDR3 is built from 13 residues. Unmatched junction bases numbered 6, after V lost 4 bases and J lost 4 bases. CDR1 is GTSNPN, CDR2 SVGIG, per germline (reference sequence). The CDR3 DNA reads TGTGCCTGGACTAGGGGGCTCGGCACTGAAGCTTTCTTT. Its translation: CAWTRGLGTEAFF.

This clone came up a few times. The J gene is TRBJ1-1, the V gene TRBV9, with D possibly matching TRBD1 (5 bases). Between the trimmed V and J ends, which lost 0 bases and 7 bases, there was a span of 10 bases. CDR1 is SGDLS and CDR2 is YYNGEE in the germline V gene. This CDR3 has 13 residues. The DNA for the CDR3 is TGTGCCAGCAGCGTAGATAACGGGGGTGAAGCTTTCTTT. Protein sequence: CASSVDNGGEAFF.

The CDR3 DNA sequence: TGTGCCAGCAGTTTATTACAGGTTGAAGCTTTCTTT. The encoded protein is CASSLLQVEAFF. The chain is built from TRBV28 and TRBJ1-1, with D possibly TRBD1 on 5 matching bases. The V gene's germline CDR1 is MDHEN and CDR2 SYDVKM. The CDR3 sequence is 12 residues long. V gave up 1 base and J gave up 7 bases, with 7 bases separating them.

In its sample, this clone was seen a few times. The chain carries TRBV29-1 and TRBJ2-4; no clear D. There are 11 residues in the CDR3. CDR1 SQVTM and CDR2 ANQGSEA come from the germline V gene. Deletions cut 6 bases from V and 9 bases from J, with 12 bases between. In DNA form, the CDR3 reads TGCAGCGTCGTCAGAATGGCCATTCAGTACTTC. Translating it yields CSVVRMAIQYF.